These 26 T cell receptor beta chains came from one sample sequenced in a study of tumor-infiltrating lymphocytes in primary liver carcinoma. Making TCR beta cDNA involved around 500 ng total RNA and a constant-region primer. Construction of TCR beta libraries relied on three successive nested multiplex PCR rounds employing slightly modified ARM-PCR. Use of TRBV1-TRBV30 forward primers with a C-beta reverse primer characterized the first two PCR rounds, which lasted about 11 cycles each. MiXCR, run by TCRdb on the multiplex PCR reads, gives a single entry per CDR3 protein. Seen here are 85,000 to 100,000 distinct CDR3 sequences, just under 70% observed once, and the top ten hold approximately 30%. Without any cell sorting, 20-30 mg of bulk tissue yielded co-extracted RNA and DNA. The specimen sequenced was tumor-adjacent normal liver tissue. The receptors stem from a man aged 40-49 years with primary liver carcinoma and hepatitis B virus infection.

J is TRBJ1-6 and V is TRBV6-1; no definite D call. V gave up 9 bases and J gave up 6 bases, with 12 bases separating them. CDR1 and CDR2 (germline): MNHNS, SASEGT. CDR3 length: 13 amino acids. CDR3 residues: CASSETFNSPLHF. The CDR3 nucleotides are TGTGCCAGTTCGGAAACCTTTAATTCACCCCTCCACTTT.

As to this clonotype: This may be a read error: a much more frequent sequence differs by one nucleotide. This rearrangement joins TRBV6-7 to TRBJ2-1; 8 bases fit TRBD2. TRBV6-7 is treated as an ORF (open reading frame) with a function not yet certain. CDR3 length: 16 residues. J lost 4 bases, V lost 7 bases, and 12 bases had no gene match. The CDR3 loop is CASNWTSYPRYNEQFF. CDR3 in DNA: TGTGCCAGCAATTGGACTAGCTACCCCCGTTACAATGAGCAGTTCTTC.

This clonotype was recorded only once. This rearrangement joins TRBV6-5 to TRBJ2-2; D remains unclear. This CDR3 is built from 13 residues. Looked up from germline, CDR1 is MNHEY and CDR2 is SVGAGI. CDR3 bases: TGTGTAAGCAGTTACGTGACCACCGGGGAGCTGTTTTTT. This translates into CVSSYVTTGELFF.

As for this clonotype: At one of its ends the junction is not consistent with the germline gene, which may arise from a read error. V usage is TRBV5-1 and J usage is TRBJ2-3; D may correspond to TRBD1 or TRBD2 (5 bases each). The CDR3 is made up of 17 amino acids. Germline lookup yields CDR1 SGHRS and CDR2 YFSETQ. As DNA, the CDR3 is TGCGCCAGCAGCTACTGGGCCTGGGACGACCCCACAGGTACGCAGTATTTT. As protein: CASSYWAWDDPTGTQYF.

With regard to this clonotype: The junction does not match germline at one end; this may be a read error. The rearrangement uses TRBV6-6 and TRBJ1-2; D is unresolved. The CDR3 covers 13 residues. Germline CDR1 and CDR2: MNHNY and SVGAGI (reference sequence). This CDR3 is CAGMIEGHYGYAF. In DNA form, the CDR3 reads TGTGCCGGCATGATCGAAGGGCACTATGGCTACGCCTTC.

The V gene is TRBV13, the J gene TRBJ2-7; 7 nucleotides agree with TRBD2. The CDR3 loop spans 15 amino acids. CDR1 is PRHDT and CDR2 is FYEKMQ in the germline V gene (reference sequence). Trimming took 7 bases from V and 6 from J; bases not matched to a gene: 15. CDR3 protein: CASIPNGRAPLEQYF. CDR3 nucleotides: TGTGCCAGCATCCCCAATGGGAGGGCCCCTCTCGAGCAGTACTTC.

The rearrangement links TRBV30 to TRBJ2-1; 8 positions match TRBD1. CDR1 and CDR2 from the germline V gene are GTSNPN and SVGIG (reference sequence). The V segment lost 2 bases and the J segment 12 bases; nucleotides outside the gene matches: 15. The CDR3 spans 15 residues. The CDR3: CAWSPRTGFRSGQFF. The CDR3 DNA sequence: TGTGCCTGGAGTCCCCGGACAGGGTTTCGAAGTGGGCAGTTCTTC. Full variable domain (rest looked up from reference TRBV30 and TRBJ2-1): SQTIHQWPATLVQPVGSPLSLECTVEGTSNPNLYWYRQAAGRGLQLLFYSVGIGQISSEVPQNLSASRPQDRQFILSSKKLLLSDSGFYLCAWSPRTGFRSGQFFGPGTRLTVL.

About this clonotype: Germline is not matched at one junction end, which may reflect a read error. The V and J genes are TRBV6-4 and TRBJ2-3, with 14 bases that match TRBD2. Germline V lookup: CDR1 MRHNA, CDR2 SNTAGT. This CDR3 has 15 residues. The DNA of the CDR3 is TGTGCCTGCAGTGGGACTAGCGGGAGCACAGATACGCAATATTTT. Translated: CACSGTSGSTDTQYF.

As regards this clonotype: One end of the junction does not line up with germline, which may come from a read error. The chain recombines TRBV29-1 with TRBJ2-1, with 10 bases that match TRBD2. Germline-derived CDR1 and CDR2 are SQVTM and ANQGSEA. The length of the CDR3 is 16 residues. CDR3 loop: CIVEGGVSGRYNEQFF. The CDR3 nucleotides are TGCATCGTTGAAGGGGGGGTTAGCGGGAGGTACAATGAGCAGTTCTTC.

As to this clonotype: A junction end diverges from the germline sequence, so it may reflect a read error. The J gene is TRBJ2-4, the V gene TRBV7-9, with TRBD2 matching 8 bases. This CDR3 has 16 residues. The V gene's germline CDR1 is SEHNR and CDR2 FQNEAQ (reference sequence). CDR3: CASSSLAEGSKHIQYF. Written as DNA, the CDR3 is TGTGCCAGCAGCTCACTAGCGGAGGGGTCCAAACACATTCAGTACTTC.

This clonotype was detected ten times or more. The chain has TRBV6-5 and TRBJ2-5; a possible D gene is TRBD2 (6 bases). The CDR3 runs to 15 residues. Germline CDR1 and CDR2: MNHEY and SVGAGI. V was clipped by 4 bases and J by 5 bases, with 17 bases between them. DNA of the CDR3: TGTGCCAGCAGTTTAAGGAGAGGAGGGGATGAGACCCAGTACTTC. This sequence encodes CASSLRRGGDETQYF.

This clonotype was seen ten or more times. The rearrangement joins TRBV28 to TRBJ2-7, with no clear D. There are 14 residues in the CDR3. Per the germline V gene, CDR1 is MDHEN and CDR2 is SYDVKM. Trimming removed 1 base at V and 5 bases at J, with 12 bases between. For the CDR3, the DNA is TGTGCCAGCAGTTTATTGGGCGTTATGGACGAGCAGTACTTC. Amino acid sequence: CASSLLGVMDEQYF.

As for this clonotype: This likely comes from a read error, as the CDR3 has no conserved phenylalanine or tryptophan at its end. The gene calls are TRBV4-1 and TRBJ2-7, with TRBD1 as a possible D gene (6 bases). Germline V CDR1 and CDR2: MGHRA, YSYEKL. Trimming took off 2 bases at V and 7 bases at J, with 18 bases between the two ends. The CDR3 is 15 residues long. The chain's CDR3 is CASSQFRTSQGEQYI. The CDR3 coding sequence is TGCGCCAGCAGCCAATTTAGGACAAGCCAGGGGGAGCAGTACATC.

A note on this clonotype: One junction end does not reproduce the germline sequence, and a read error may be involved. The gene calls are TRBV10-3 and TRBJ1-5; 7 nucleotides agree with TRBD2. With the DNA end fitting TRBJ2-3 better, the J assignment may be wrong. Germline-derived CDR1 and CDR2 are ENHRY and SYGVKD. The CDR3 length is 14 residues. The CDR3 sequence is CAFSPTGGDQPQYF. For the CDR3, the DNA is TGTGCCTTCAGCCCCACTGGGGGGGATCAGCCCCAGTATTTT.

About this clonotype: The conserved final phenylalanine or tryptophan is absent from the CDR3, which likely points to a read error. This chain connects TRBV7-2 to TRBJ2-7; D tentatively fits TRBD1 or TRBD2 (5 bases each). The germline V gene encodes CDR1 SGHTA and CDR2 FQGNSA. The CDR3 consists of 14 residues. As DNA, the CDR3 is TGTGTCAGCAGCTCTAGCCGGACAAGTTACGAGCAGTACTTA. The encoded protein is CVSSSSRTSYEQYL.

This clonotype turned up a few times. The J gene is TRBJ2-3, the V gene TRBV15; 8 nucleotides agree with TRBD1. The CDR3 is 15 residues long. V was clipped by 2 bases and J by 3 bases; unmatched bases: 4. Germline CDR1 and CDR2: LNHNV and YYDKDF (reference sequence). The DNA for the CDR3 is TGTGCCACCAGCAGACGACAGGGGATAACAGATACGCAGTATTTT. It yields the protein CATSRRQGITDTQYF.

Turning to this clonotype: At one of its ends the junction is not consistent with the germline gene, which may arise from a read error. V and J are TRBV6-1 and TRBJ1-2; 7 bases fit TRBD1. Germline lookup yields CDR1 MNHNS and CDR2 SASEGT. The CDR3 contains 15 residues. The DNA for the CDR3 is TGTGCCAACAGTTCCTGGACAGGCCGGTTTTATGGCTACACCTTC. This encodes CANSSWTGRFYGYTF.

This chain links TRBV13 with TRBJ2-7; perhaps TRBD2 as D (6 bases). Trimming took 9 bases from V and 7 from J, leaving 13 bases between them. The V gene's germline CDR1 is PRHDT and CDR2 FYEKMQ (reference sequence). The CDR3 length is 11 residues. The CDR3 reads CASSIRGEQYF. The CDR3 DNA is TGTGCCAGTAGCATCCGGGGGGAGCAGTACTTC.

A note on this clonotype: A read error may account for a junction end that differs from germline. This rearrangement joins TRBV29-1 to TRBJ2-1; D tentatively fits TRBD1 or TRBD2 (5 bases each). Germline CDR1 SQVTM, CDR2 ANQGSEA. The CDR3 contains 11 residues. This CDR3 reads CSAPDRNEQFF. The CDR3 bases are TGTAGCGCTCCAGACAGAAATGAGCAGTTCTTC.

V usage is TRBV6-5 and J usage is TRBJ2-3, with a tentative D call TRBD2 (6 bases). The CDR3 has 15 residues. CDR1 is MNHEY and CDR2 is SVGAGI in the germline V gene. The V end lost 6 bases, the J end lost 5 bases, and 18 bases lay between the germline ends. CDR3 DNA sequence: TGTGCCAGCAGATATTCGGGCGGGACTGGAGATACGCAGTATTTT. Amino acids: CASRYSGGTGDTQYF.

As concerns this clonotype: A clone one base away is much larger, so this may be a read error. The chain carries TRBV6-1 and TRBJ1-6; 7 positions match TRBD1. Germline CDR1 and CDR2: MNHNS and SASEGT. This CDR3 contains 13 residues. This CDR3 reads CVSSDRDNSPLHF. As DNA, the CDR3 is TGTGTCAGCAGTGACAGGGATAATTCACCCCTCCACTTT.

Remarks on this clonotype: An end of the junction differs from the germline gene, which may be a read error. The chain uses TRBV7-8 and TRBJ2-2; a possible D gene is TRBD1 (6 bases). The CDR3 runs to 15 residues. The germline V gene has CDR1 SGHVS and CDR2 FQNEAQ. CDR3 coding DNA: TGTGCCGGCAGCTGGACAGTCGACAGCACCGGGGAGCTGTTTTTT. Its translation is CAGSWTVDSTGELFF. Using reference TRBV7-8 and TRBJ2-2 for the parts outside the CDR3, the full variable domain is GAGVSQSPRYKVAKRGQDVALRCDPISGHVSLFWYQQALGQGPEFLTYFQNEAQLDKSGLPSDRFFAERPEGSVSTLKIQRTQQEDSAVYLCAGSWTVDSTGELFFGEGSRLTVL.

The table lists this clonotype with a few counts. A single base separates this from a much larger clone, so it may be a read error. The chain carries TRBV4-2 and TRBJ2-1; D gene uncertain. This CDR3 has 13 residues. CDR1 and CDR2 (germline): LGHNA, YNFKEQ. CDR3 coding DNA: TGTGTCAGCAGCCAAGATCTGAAGGATCCGAAGTTCTTC. Protein product: CVSSQDLKDPKFF.

This clonotype was seen repeatedly, ten times or more. The chain uses TRBV30 and TRBJ1-5; TRBD1 is a possible D gene (5 bases). The germline gives CDR1 GTSNPN, CDR2 SVGIG (reference sequence). V was trimmed by 1 base and J by 7 bases, leaving 8 bases between them. CDR3 length equals 12 residues. CDR3 in DNA: TGTGCCTGGAGTGCGGGGGGGCAGCCCCAGCATTTT. It yields the protein CAWSAGGQPQHF.

About this clonotype: An end of the junction differs from the germline gene, which may be a read error. The chain carries TRBV6-5 and TRBJ1-2, with TRBD1 identical over 8 bases. The length of the CDR3 is 12 residues. Looked up from germline, CDR1 is MNHEY and CDR2 is SVGAGI. CDR3 sequence (DNA): TGTGTCAGTAGGTCAGGGGGCTATGGCTACATCTTC. Translation: CVSRSGGYGYIF.

The table lists this clonotype with many counts. The CDR3 DNA reads TGTGCCAGCAGTTACGGCCACTCCTACGAGCAGTACTTC. Its protein is CASSYGHSYEQYF. V is TRBV6-5 and J is TRBJ2-7; D not resolved. With 2 bases removed from V and 0 bases from J, the gap between germline ends came to 5 bases. The CDR3 covers 13 residues. Germline CDR1 is MNHEY and CDR2 is SVGAGI.